This T cell receptor (beta chain) was found in a study of breast tumors, draining lymph nodes, adjacent tissues. Findings of the study overall: Data fit most tumor T cells coming from lymph node, expanding in tumor. Tumor and nontumor repertoires were significantly more similar in luminal-like than in basal-like breast cancer. Compared with lymph nodes, tumors were less diverse; compared with nontumor tissue, more.

TCRdb re-analysed the multiplex PCR reads in MiXCR, keeping a single row per CDR3 protein. The sample carries around 50,000 distinct CDR3 sequences, 20% to 25% recorded once. The sample holds many counts of this clonotype. Its antigen is not known. Trimming stripped 6 bases from V and 0 bases from J, with 27 bases between. There are 20 residues in the CDR3. From germline, CDR1 is MGHRA and CDR2 YSYEKL. The genes are TRBV4-1 and TRBJ2-1, with a possible D match to TRBD1 (5 bases). The sequence was collected from a female donor with breast cancer. Some clones in this sample may be carry-over from other donors' samples. The sample taken for sequencing was breast tumor tissue. CDR3 bases: TGCGCCAGCAGTCAGCAGGGCCCACTGGGATGGCCCAGCTCCTACAATGAGCAGTTCTTC. Translated, it gives CASSQQGPLGWPSSYNEQFF.